This T cell receptor (beta chain) appears in the sequencing data of a study of control samples from healthy donors and cancer patients. Measured with immunoSEQ multiplex PCR; TCRdb has only the in-frame clones, and not every one. The table shows tens of thousands of clones, with 93% occurring only once. The germline V gene encodes CDR1 LNHDA and CDR2 SQIVND (reference sequence). CDR3 length equals 16 residues. V lost 1 base and J lost 7, with 19 bases in between. The specimen was PBMCs. V usage is TRBV19 and J usage is TRBJ1-2; no clear D gene. The receptor comes from a woman aged 40 to 50 with lung cancer. CDR3 amino acids: CASSIAHTVVLAGYTF. DNA for the CDR3: TGTGCCAGTAGTATAGCCCACACAGTTGTCCTGGCTGGCTACACCTTC. Variable domain in full (rest from reference TRBV19 and TRBJ1-2): DGGITQSPKYLFRKEGQNVTLSCEQNLNHDAMYWYRQDPGQGLRLIYYSQIVNDFQKGDIAEGYSVSREKKESFPLTVTSAQKNPTAFYLCASSIAHTVVLAGYTFGSGTRLTVV.